Presented here are 9 T cell receptor beta chains from one specimen sequenced in a study of blood T cells in healthy people across ages. For the second PCR, which ran for about 7 to 11 cycles, a sample-barcoded 5' primer and a J-beta primer mix were used. MiXCR, applied by TCRdb to the 5' RACE reads, yields one record per CDR3 protein. The sample contains about 780,000 distinct CDR3 sequences, less than 60% of which appear only once. Sequenced input: blood. The receptors come from a man at least 80 years old in good health.

This chain connects TRBV29-1 to TRBJ2-3; D remains ambiguous. Germline V gene sequence: CDR1 SQVTM, CDR2 ANQGSEA. Trimming cost V 3 bases and J 0 bases, with 10 bases left between them. The CDR3 totals 14 residues. In DNA form, the CDR3 reads TGCAGCGTTGATTATGTGTTCAGCACAGATACGCAGTATTTT. This codes for CSVDYVFSTDTQYF.

The J gene is TRBJ2-1, the V gene TRBV20-1; TRBD1 matches at 11 bases. The length of the CDR3 is 16 residues. The trim removed 0 bases at V and 7 bases at J, leaving 8 bases unmatched. Germline CDR1 reads DFQATT; CDR2 reads SNEGSKA (reference sequence). CDR3 nucleotide sequence: TGCAGTGCTAGAGAACTAGGGGGGACAGGGGGAAATGAGCAGTTCTTC. Amino acid sequence: CSARELGGTGGNEQFF.

V gene TRBV20-1 combines with J gene TRBJ2-3; TRBD2 matches at 11 bases. The CDR3 covers 17 residues. Per germline, CDR1 DFQATT and CDR2 SNEGSKA (reference sequence). V lost 0 bases to trimming and J lost 2 bases; unmatched junction nucleotides: 7. The CDR3 coding sequence is TGCAGTGCTAGAGATGCGGCTAGCGGGGGGATCACAGATACGCAGTATTTT. It specifies CSARDAASGGITDTQYF.

CDR3 loop: CASSSGTGSVQETQYF. The CDR3, as DNA: TGCGCCAGCAGCTCCGGGACTGGATCTGTCCAAGAGACCCAGTACTTC. The chain employs TRBV5-1 and TRBJ2-5, with D perhaps TRBD2 (6 bases). V gave up 3 bases and J gave up 1 base, with 16 bases separating them. CDR3 length: 16 amino acids. CDR1 SGHRS and CDR2 YFSETQ come from the germline V gene.

This clonotype was seen only once. A much larger clone sits a single nucleotide away, making a read error possible. The gene calls are TRBV29-1 and TRBJ2-1; maybe TRBD2 (6 bases). The tail of the sequence fits TRBJ2-7 better, so the J call may be wrong. The length of the CDR3 is 15 residues. In germline, CDR1 is SQVTM, CDR2 ANQGSEA. CDR3 bases: TGCAGCGTAGGATCGGGACTGGGTGGCTACAATGAGCAGTACTTC. Its protein product is CSVGSGLGGYNEQYF.

The count of this clonotype is one. Mismatch with germline at one junction end may stem from a read error. The chain employs TRBV27 and TRBJ2-7; D gene ambiguous. Germline loops: CDR1 MNHEY, CDR2 SMNVEV (reference sequence). The CDR3 spans 14 residues. The CDR3 DNA sequence: TGTGTCAGCAGTTTAAACGACGGGCTCTACGAGCAGTACTTC. This sequence encodes CVSSLNDGLYEQYF.

This chain uses TRBV5-1 with TRBJ2-1; 11 bases map to TRBD2. This CDR3 contains 16 residues. Unmatched junction bases numbered 13, after V lost 6 bases and J lost 8 bases. Germline V gene lookup returns CDR1 SGHRS and CDR2 YFSETQ. CDR3 residues: CASTLLTSGSGDEQFF. CDR3 coding DNA: TGCGCCAGCACCCTACTAACTAGCGGGAGTGGTGATGAGCAGTTCTTC.

The chain combines TRBV18 with TRBJ2-1; 11 bases line up with TRBD1. This CDR3 has 17 amino acids. Germline V gene sequence: CDR1 KGHSH, CDR2 LQKENI. V lost 6 bases and J lost 8; bases outside the gene matches: 15. For the CDR3, the DNA is TGTGCCAGCTCTCCGACCCCCGGGACAGGGGGGCTCCATGAGCAGTTCTTC. This translates into CASSPTPGTGGLHEQFF.

V is TRBV9 and J is TRBJ2-3; TRBD2 might be the D (6 bases). CDR3 size: 15 residues. Trimming shortened V by 3 bases and J by 2 bases, and 13 bases separated the two germline ends. Germline CDR1 and CDR2: SGDLS and YYNGEE. CDR3 DNA sequence: TGTGCCAGCAGCGCCGGAGGGGTTGCCACAGATACGCAGTATTTT. This gives the protein CASSAGGVATDTQYF.